This T cell receptor beta chain was retrieved from a study of cytomegalovirus exposure and HLA in healthy donors. About the research overall: The early release's HLA-typed donors yielded 70 million to 85 million unique TCRs. Study-wide points: A previous analysis found most TCR beta V segments productive roughly 87% or roughly 30% of the time. The authors listed about 170 TCR beta chains as cytomegalovirus-associated. After further analysis at a later stage, 16,951 TCR beta sequences were associated with HLA alleles at 0.05 false discovery rate.

Per the germline V gene, CDR1 is SQVTM and CDR2 is ANQGSEA. V was clipped by 6 bases and J by 6 bases, with 11 bases between them. The CDR3 runs 12 residues. The PCR had 60 Vbeta and 13 Jbeta primers. Only in-frame clones appear in the TCRdb table, and some are missing; sequencing was by immunoSEQ multiplex PCR. The data contain about 130,000 clones, approximately 75% of them seen just once; the ten biggest clones take up under 3.5%. As to this clone: Its antigen is not identified.

This rearrangement joins TRBV29-1 to TRBJ1-4, with D tentatively TRBD1 (5 bases). This TCR derives from a woman aged 45-59 years in good health and CMV-seronegative. The sequencing input was PBMCs. CDR3 bases: TGCAGCGTCGTAGACAGAGATGAAAAACTGTTTTTT. Translating it yields CSVVDRDEKLFF.